Below are 10 T cell receptor beta chains sequenced from a single sample in a study of shared clonotypes between healthy human individuals. Assay: immunoSEQ multiplex PCR; the TCRdb copy retains only in-frame clones and omits some. Of 2 million to 2.5 million clones listed, 90% to 96% are singletons. The sample was naive CD4+ T cells sorted from blood. Subset indicated: CD45RA+ positively selected. These receptors all come from a man between 18 and 35 years old in good health.

The J gene is TRBJ2-2, the V gene TRBV30; 12 bases are shared with TRBD2. The V segment lost 2 bases and the J segment 5 bases; nucleotides outside the gene matches: 15. From germline, CDR1 is GTSNPN and CDR2 SVGIG (reference sequence). The CDR3 sequence is 19 residues long. The CDR3 DNA reads TGTGCCTGGAGTATCCCCCCATCTAGCGGGAGGGCTCGGACCGGGGAGCTGTTTTTT. Protein sequence: CAWSIPPSSGRARTGELFF.

The J gene is TRBJ1-2, the V gene TRBV5-3, with a tentative D call TRBD1 (6 bases). TRBV5-3 carries the ORF label, with uncertain function. Trimming shortened V by 3 bases and J by 6 bases, and 6 bases separated the two germline ends. This CDR3 comprises 11 residues. The CDR3 nucleotides read TGTGCCAGAAGCTGGACAGATGGCTACACCTTC. Protein: CARSWTDGYTF.

This chain connects TRBV7-2 to TRBJ1-3, with D uncertain. Germline V gene sequence: CDR1 SGHTA, CDR2 FQGNSA. V lost 1 base and J 0 bases, leaving 4 bases between the germline ends. The CDR3 sequence is 14 residues long. CDR3 DNA: TGTGCCAGCAGCTTAGAAAGCTCTGGAAACACCATATATTTT. Its protein is CASSLESSGNTIYF. The whole variable domain, remainder taken from reference TRBV7-2 and TRBJ1-3, is GAGVSQSPSNKVTEKGKDVELRCDPISGHTALYWYRQSLGQGLEFLIYFQGNSAPDKSGLPSDRFSAERTGGSVSTLTIQRTQQEDSAVYLCASSLESSGNTIYFGEGSWLTVV.

V gene TRBV29-1 combines with J gene TRBJ2-7; D is unclear. This CDR3 spans 11 amino acids. V gave up 7 bases and J gave up 7 bases, with 14 bases separating them. CDR1 and CDR2 (germline): SQVTM, ANQGSEA. The CDR3 is CSAITGTEQYF. The CDR3 nucleotides are TGCAGCGCCATAACGGGTACGGAGCAGTACTTC.

The rearrangement links TRBV6-5 to TRBJ1-3; D remains ambiguous. In germline, CDR1 is MNHEY, CDR2 SVGAGI. V was cut by 7 bases and J by 4 bases, with 17 bases left in between. This CDR3 spans 15 amino acids. CDR3 in DNA: TGTGCCAGCAAAAGGCCCGGAGAGTCCGGAAACACCATATATTTT. As protein: CASKRPGESGNTIYF.

The genes are TRBV7-8 and TRBJ2-3; D possibly corresponds to TRBD1 (6 bases). V was shortened by 3 bases and J by 11 bases, with 15 bases between the two germline ends. CDR3 length: 13 residues. The V gene's germline CDR1 is SGHVS and CDR2 FQNEAQ. DNA for the CDR3: TGTGCCAGCAGCTTCAACAGGGACCCTAAGCAGTATTTT. This encodes CASSFNRDPKQYF.

This clone has more than one count but fewer than ten. The chain uses TRBV11-2 and TRBJ1-2; 9 nucleotides line up with TRBD1. The CDR3 runs to 14 residues. J lost 7 bases, V lost 4 bases, and 7 bases had no gene match. Germline V lookup: CDR1 SGHAT, CDR2 FQNNGV. In DNA, the CDR3 is TGTGCCAGCAGCTCCGCCGGGACAGGGCGTGGCTACACCTTC. Protein sequence: CASSSAGTGRGYTF.

The rearrangement joins TRBV6-5 to TRBJ1-2; D is possibly TRBD1 (6 bases). The V end was cut by 6 bases, the J end by 7 bases, with 15 bases between. The CDR3 is made up of 13 amino acids. The germline V gene has CDR1 MNHEY and CDR2 SVGAGI. The CDR3 DNA reads as TGTGCCAGCAGAGAACAGGGTGTTACTGGCTACACCTTC. Encoded protein: CASREQGVTGYTF.

Turning to this clone: In the same sample, other DNA sequences code for this CDR3. The chain is built from TRBV18 and TRBJ2-6; D is undetermined. Germline CDR1 and CDR2: KGHSH and LQKENI. Trimming removed 3 bases from V and 1 base from J, with 7 bases in between. The CDR3 is made up of 15 amino acids. CDR3 bases: TGTGCCAGCTCACCTCCTTCGTCTGGGGCCAACGTCCTGACTTTC. Its translation: CASSPPSSGANVLTF.

The J gene is TRBJ2-6, the V gene TRBV28, with a weak D call TRBD2 (6 bases). V lost 6 bases and J lost 9, with 18 bases in between. CDR1 is MDHEN and CDR2 is SYDVKM in the germline V gene. This CDR3 comprises 15 residues. CDR3 protein: CASSKGEGEVNVLTF. CDR3 nucleotides: TGTGCCAGCAGCAAAGGGGAAGGGGAGGTCAACGTCCTGACTTTC.